This T cell receptor (beta chain) appears in the sequencing data of a study of shared clonotypes between healthy human individuals. The deep-level immunoSEQ assay was used. For each subset, genomic DNA was distributed in equal portions over several immunoSEQ plates. Sequencing was performed with immunoSEQ multiplex PCR; in TCRdb, only in-frame clones are kept and a portion is missing. The sample holds approximately 620,000 clones, almost 97% seen once. Study observations and caveats: Memory subsets had estimated richness that was generally smaller than that of naive subsets. Shared clonotypes: roughly 4.7% naive CD4, around 4% naive CD8, about 2.4% memory CD4, roughly 0.4% memory CD8.

Turning to this clone: The antigen is not known.

Deletions cut 5 bases from V and 5 bases from J, with 10 bases between. This CDR3 spans 12 amino acids. Germline V lookup: CDR1 MDHEN, CDR2 SYDVKM. V usage is TRBV28 and J usage is TRBJ2-7; possibly TRBD2 for D (6 bases). Sequenced input: naive CD4+ T cells sorted from blood. Subset given: CD45RA+ positively selected. The clonotype originates from a woman in her 30s in good health. The CDR3 reads CASSVLANEQYF. The CDR3 bases are TGTGCCAGCAGTGTCCTAGCGAACGAGCAGTACTTC.